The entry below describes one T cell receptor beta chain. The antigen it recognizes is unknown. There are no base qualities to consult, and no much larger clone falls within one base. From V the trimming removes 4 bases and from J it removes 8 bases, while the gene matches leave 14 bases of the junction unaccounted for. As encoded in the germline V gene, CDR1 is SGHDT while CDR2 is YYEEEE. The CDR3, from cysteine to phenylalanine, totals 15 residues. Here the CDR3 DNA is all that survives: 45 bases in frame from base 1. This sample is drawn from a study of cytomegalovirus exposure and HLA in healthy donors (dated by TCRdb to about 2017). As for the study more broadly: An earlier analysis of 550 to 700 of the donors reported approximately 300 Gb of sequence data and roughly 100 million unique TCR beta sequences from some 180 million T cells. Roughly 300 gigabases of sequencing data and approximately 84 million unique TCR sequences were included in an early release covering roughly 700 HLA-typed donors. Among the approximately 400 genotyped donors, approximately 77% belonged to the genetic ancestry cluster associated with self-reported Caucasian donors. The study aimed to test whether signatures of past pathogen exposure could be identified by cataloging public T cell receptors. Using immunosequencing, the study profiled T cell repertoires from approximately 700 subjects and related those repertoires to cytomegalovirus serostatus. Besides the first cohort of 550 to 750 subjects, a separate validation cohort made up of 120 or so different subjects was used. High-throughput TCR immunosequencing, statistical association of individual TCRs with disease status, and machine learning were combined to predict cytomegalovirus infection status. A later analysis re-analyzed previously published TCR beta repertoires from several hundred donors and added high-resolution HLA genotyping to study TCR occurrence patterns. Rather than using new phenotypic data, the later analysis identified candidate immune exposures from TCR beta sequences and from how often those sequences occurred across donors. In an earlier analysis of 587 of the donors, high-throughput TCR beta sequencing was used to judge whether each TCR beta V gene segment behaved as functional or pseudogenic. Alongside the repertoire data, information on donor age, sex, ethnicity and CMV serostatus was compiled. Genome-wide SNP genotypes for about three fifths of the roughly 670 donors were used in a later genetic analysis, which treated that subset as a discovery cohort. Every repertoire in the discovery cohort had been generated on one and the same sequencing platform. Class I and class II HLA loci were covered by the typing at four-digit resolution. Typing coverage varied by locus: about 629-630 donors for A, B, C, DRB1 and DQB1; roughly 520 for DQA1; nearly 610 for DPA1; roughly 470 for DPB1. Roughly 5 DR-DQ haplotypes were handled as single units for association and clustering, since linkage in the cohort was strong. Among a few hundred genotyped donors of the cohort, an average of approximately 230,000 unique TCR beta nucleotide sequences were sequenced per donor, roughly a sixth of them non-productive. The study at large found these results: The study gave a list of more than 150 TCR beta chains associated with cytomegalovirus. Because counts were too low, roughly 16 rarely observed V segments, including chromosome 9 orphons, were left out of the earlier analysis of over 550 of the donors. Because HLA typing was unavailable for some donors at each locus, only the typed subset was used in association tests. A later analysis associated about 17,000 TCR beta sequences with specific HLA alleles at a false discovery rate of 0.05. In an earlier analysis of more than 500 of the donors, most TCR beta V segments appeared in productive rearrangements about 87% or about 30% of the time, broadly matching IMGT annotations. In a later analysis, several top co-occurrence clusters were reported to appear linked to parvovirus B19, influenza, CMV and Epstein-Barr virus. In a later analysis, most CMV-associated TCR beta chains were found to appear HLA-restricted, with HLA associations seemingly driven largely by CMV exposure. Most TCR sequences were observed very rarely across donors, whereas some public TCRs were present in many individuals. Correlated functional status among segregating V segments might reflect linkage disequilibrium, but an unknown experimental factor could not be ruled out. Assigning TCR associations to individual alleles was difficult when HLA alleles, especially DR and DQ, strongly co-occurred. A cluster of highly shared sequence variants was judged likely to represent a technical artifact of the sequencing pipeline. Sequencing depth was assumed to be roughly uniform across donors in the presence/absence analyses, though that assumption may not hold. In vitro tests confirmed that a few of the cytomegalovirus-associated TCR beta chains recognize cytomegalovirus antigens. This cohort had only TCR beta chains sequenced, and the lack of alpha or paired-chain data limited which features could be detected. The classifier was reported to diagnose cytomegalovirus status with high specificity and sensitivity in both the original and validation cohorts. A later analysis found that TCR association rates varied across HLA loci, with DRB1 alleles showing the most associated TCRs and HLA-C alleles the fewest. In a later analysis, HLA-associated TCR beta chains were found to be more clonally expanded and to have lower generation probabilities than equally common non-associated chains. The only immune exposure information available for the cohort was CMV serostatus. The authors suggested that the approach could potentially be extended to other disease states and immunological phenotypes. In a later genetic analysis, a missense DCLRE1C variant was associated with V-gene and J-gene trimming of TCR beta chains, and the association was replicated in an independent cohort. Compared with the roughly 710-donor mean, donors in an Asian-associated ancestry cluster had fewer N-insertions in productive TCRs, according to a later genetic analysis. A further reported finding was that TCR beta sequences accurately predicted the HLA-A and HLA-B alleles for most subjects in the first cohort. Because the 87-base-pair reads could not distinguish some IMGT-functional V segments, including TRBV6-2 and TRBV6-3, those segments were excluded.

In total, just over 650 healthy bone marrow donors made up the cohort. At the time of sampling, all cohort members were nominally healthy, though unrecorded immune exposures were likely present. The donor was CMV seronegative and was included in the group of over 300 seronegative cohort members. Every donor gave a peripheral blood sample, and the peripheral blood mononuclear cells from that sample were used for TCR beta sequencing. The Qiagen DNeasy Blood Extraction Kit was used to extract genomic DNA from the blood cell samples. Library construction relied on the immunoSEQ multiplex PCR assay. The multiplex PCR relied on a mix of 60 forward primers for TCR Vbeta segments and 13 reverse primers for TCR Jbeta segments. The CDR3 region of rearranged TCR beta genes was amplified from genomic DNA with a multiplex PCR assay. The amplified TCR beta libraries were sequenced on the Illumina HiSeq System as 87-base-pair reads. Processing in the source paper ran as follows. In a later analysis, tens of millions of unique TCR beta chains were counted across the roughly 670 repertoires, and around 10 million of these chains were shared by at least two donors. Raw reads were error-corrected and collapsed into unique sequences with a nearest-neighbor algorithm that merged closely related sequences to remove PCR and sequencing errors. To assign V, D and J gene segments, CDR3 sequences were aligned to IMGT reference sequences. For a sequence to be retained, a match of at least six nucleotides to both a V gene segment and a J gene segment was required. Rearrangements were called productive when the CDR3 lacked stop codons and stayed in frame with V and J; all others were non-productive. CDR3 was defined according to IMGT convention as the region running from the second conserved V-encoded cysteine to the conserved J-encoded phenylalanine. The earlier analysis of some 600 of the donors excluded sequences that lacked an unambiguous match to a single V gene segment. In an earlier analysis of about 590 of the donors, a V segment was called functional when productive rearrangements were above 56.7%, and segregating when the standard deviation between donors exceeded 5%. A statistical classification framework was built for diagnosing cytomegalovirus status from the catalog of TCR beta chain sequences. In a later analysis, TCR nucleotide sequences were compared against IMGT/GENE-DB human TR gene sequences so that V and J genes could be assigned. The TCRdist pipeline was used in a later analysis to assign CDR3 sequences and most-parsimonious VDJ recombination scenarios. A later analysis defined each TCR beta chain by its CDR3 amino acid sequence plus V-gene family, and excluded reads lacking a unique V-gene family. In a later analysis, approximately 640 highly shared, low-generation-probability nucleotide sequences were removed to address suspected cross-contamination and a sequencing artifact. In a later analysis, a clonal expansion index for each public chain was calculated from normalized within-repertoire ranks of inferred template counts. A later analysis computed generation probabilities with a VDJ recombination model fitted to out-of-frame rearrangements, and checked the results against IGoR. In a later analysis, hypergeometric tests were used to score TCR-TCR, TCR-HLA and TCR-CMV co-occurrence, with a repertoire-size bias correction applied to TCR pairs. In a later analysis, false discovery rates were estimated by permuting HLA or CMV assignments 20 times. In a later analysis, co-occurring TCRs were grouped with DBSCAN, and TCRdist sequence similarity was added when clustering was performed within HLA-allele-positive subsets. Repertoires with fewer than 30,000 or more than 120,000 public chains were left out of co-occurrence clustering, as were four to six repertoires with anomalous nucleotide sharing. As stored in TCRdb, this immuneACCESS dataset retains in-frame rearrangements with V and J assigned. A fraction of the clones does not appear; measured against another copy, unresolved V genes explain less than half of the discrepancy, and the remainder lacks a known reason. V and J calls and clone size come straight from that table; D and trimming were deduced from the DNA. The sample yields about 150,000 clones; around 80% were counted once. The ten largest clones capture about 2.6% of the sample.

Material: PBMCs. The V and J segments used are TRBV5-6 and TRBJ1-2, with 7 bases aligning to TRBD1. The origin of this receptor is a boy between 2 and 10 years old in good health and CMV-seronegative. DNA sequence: TGTGCCAGCAGCATACCGACAGGGTTGGGTCCCGGCTACACCTTC. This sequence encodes CASSIPTGLGPGYTF. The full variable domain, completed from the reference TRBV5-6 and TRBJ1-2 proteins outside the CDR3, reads DAGVTQSPTHLIKTRGQQVTLRCSPKSGHDTVSWYQQALGQGPQFIFQYYEEEERQRGNFPDRFSGHQFPNYSSELNVNALLLGDSALYLCASSIPTGLGPGYTFGSGTRLTVV.